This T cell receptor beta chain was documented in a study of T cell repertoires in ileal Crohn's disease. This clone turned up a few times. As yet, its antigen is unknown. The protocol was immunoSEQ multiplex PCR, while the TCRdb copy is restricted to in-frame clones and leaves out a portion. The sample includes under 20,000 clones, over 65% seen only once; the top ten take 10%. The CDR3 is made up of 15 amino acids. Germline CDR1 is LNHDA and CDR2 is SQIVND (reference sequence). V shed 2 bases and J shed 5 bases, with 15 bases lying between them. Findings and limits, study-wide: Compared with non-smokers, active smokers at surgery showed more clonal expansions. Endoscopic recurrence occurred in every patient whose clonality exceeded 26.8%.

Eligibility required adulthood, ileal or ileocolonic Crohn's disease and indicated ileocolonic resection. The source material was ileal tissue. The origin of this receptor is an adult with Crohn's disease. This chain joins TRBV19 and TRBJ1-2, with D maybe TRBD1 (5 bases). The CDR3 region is CASSIPSGAAYGYTF. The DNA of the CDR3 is TGTGCCAGTAGTATACCGAGCGGGGCCGCATATGGCTACACCTTC. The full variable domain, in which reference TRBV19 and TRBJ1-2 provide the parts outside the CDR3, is DGGITQSPKYLFRKEGQNVTLSCEQNLNHDAMYWYRQDPGQGLRLIYYSQIVNDFQKGDIAEGYSVSREKKESFPLTVTSAQKNPTAFYLCASSIPSGAAYGYTFGSGTRLTVV.